The rows below give T cell receptor beta chains drawn from one sample of a study of shared clonotypes between healthy human individuals. Data came from immunoSEQ multiplex PCR; TCRdb stores just in-frame clones and leaves some out. The sample records 2,500,000 or so clones, 93% being singletons. Sequencing was carried out using naive CD4+ T cells from PBMCs. All receptors come from a man younger than 35 in good health. Some clones in this sample may be carry-over from other donors' samples. CDR3s include the opening cysteine and the closing phenylalanine or tryptophan. Each record gives: clone size, D gene, J gene, CDR3 length, V gene, CDR3 protein, CDR3 DNA. The D gene is left open where the match is weak. Expanded clones get a size class; other rows say once, few or many, or leave the size out.

size: NA; D: NA; J: TRBJ2-2; length: 14; V: TRBV28; CDR3: CASLPASRTGELFF; DNA: TGTGCCAGCCTTCCGGCTAGCCGCACCGGGGAGCTGTTTTTT
size: NA; D: TRBD1; J: TRBJ1-1; length: 16; V: TRBV28; CDR3: CASHSRDRGPNTEAFF; DNA: TGTGCCAGCCACAGCCGGGACAGGGGCCCGAACACTGAAGCTTTCTTT
size: once; D: NA; J: TRBJ1-1; length: 13; V: TRBV7-2; CDR3: CASSRIGGTEAFF; DNA: TGTGCCAGCAGCCGGATAGGGGGAACTGAAGCTTTCTTT
size: NA; D: TRBD1; J: TRBJ2-4; length: 16; V: TRBV28; CDR3: CASSPARTGGGNIQYF; DNA: TGTGCCAGCAGCCCCGCCCGGACAGGGGGTGGAAACATTCAGTACTTC
size: NA; D: NA; J: TRBJ1-2; length: 11; V: TRBV30; CDR3: CAWSEGRGYTF; DNA: TGTGCCTGGAGTGAGGGACGTGGCTACACCTTC
size: NA; D: TRBD2; J: TRBJ2-3; length: 15; V: TRBV7-9; CDR3: CASNPSGGSTDTQYF; DNA: TGTGCCAGCAACCCTAGCGGGGGTAGCACAGATACGCAGTATTTT
size: NA; D: NA; J: TRBJ2-7; length: 14; V: TRBV18; CDR3: CASSPGLAGYEQYF; DNA: TGTGCCAGCTCCCCCGGTTTGGCCGGGTACGAGCAGTACTTC
size: once; D: NA; J: TRBJ2-3; length: 13; V: TRBV10-3; CDR3: CAISQGLGDTQYF; DNA: TGTGCCATCTCTCAGGGACTCGGGGATACGCAGTATTTT
size: once; D: NA; J: TRBJ1-2; length: 12; V: TRBV30; CDR3: CAWSVYSYGYTF; DNA: TGTGCCTGGAGTGTATACAGCTATGGCTACACCTTC
size: NA; D: NA; J: TRBJ2-7; length: 14; V: TRBV2; CDR3: CASRETVNSYEQYF; DNA: TGTGCCAGCAGAGAGACAGTGAACTCCTACGAGCAGTACTTC
size: NA; D: TRBD1; J: TRBJ2-7; length: 16; V: TRBV11-2; CDR3: CASSHLRDRGLYEQYF; DNA: TGTGCCAGCAGCCACCTCCGGGACAGGGGGCTTTACGAGCAGTACTTC
size: NA; D: NA; J: TRBJ1-3; length: 17; V: TRBV4-2; CDR3: CASSRGSDSESGNTIYF; DNA: TGTGCCAGCAGCCGAGGTTCTGACAGCGAGTCTGGAAACACCATATATTTT
size: NA; D: TRBD1; J: TRBJ1-5; length: 14; V: TRBV5-5; CDR3: CASSQGTVNQPQHF; DNA: TGTGCCAGCAGCCAAGGGACAGTCAATCAGCCCCAGCATTTT
size: NA; D: NA; J: TRBJ2-2; length: 15; V: TRBV11-2; CDR3: CASSFTRPMTGELFF; DNA: TGTGCCAGCAGCTTTACAAGGCCCATGACCGGGGAGCTGTTTTTT
size: NA; D: NA; J: TRBJ1-5; length: 12; V: TRBV6-5; CDR3: CASSPGPQPQHF; DNA: TGTGCCAGCAGCCCAGGACCTCAGCCCCAGCATTTT
size: NA; D: TRBD1; J: TRBJ2-7; length: 12; V: TRBV28; CDR3: CASKDRADEQYF; DNA: TGTGCCAGCAAGGACAGGGCGGACGAGCAGTACTTC
size: NA; D: TRBD2; J: TRBJ2-1; length: 15; V: TRBV6-1; CDR3: CASSDFYGSLAGQFF; DNA: TGTGCCAGCAGTGACTTTTACGGGAGCCTAGCGGGGCAGTTCTTC
size: NA; D: TRBD1; J: TRBJ2-7; length: 15; V: TRBV28; CDR3: CASSPPGQSSYEQYF; DNA: TGTGCCAGCAGTCCACCGGGACAGAGCTCCTACGAGCAGTACTTC
size: NA; D: TRBD1; J: TRBJ2-7; length: 14; V: TRBV5-1; CDR3: CASSAGTGKHEQYF; DNA: TGCGCCAGCAGCGCCGGGACAGGGAAACACGAGCAGTACTTC
size: few; D: TRBD1; J: TRBJ1-5; length: 15; V: TRBV19; CDR3: CASTIDRGLSQPQHF; DNA: TGTGCCAGTACCATCGACAGGGGGCTGTCTCAGCCCCAGCATTTT
size: once; D: NA; J: TRBJ2-2; length: 13; V: TRBV5-1; CDR3: CASSGSNTGELFF; DNA: TGCGCCAGCAGCGGTTCGAACACCGGGGAGCTGTTTTTT
size: NA; D: TRBD2; J: TRBJ2-7; length: 15; V: TRBV6-5; CDR3: CASRDVAGAIYEQYF; DNA: TGTGCCAGCAGGGACGTAGCGGGAGCTATTTACGAGCAGTACTTC
size: NA; D: NA; J: TRBJ2-3; length: 17; V: TRBV4-2; CDR3: CASSQEPQRVSTDTQYF; DNA: TGTGCCAGCAGCCAAGAGCCCCAGCGGGTTAGCACAGATACGCAGTATTTT
size: NA; D: NA; J: TRBJ2-3; length: 13; V: TRBV28; CDR3: CASSLTAADTQYF; DNA: TGTGCCAGCAGTTTAACGGCAGCAGATACGCAGTATTTT
size: NA; D: NA; J: TRBJ2-2; length: 15; V: TRBV7-2; CDR3: CASSPGRQNTGELFF; DNA: TGTGCCAGCAGTCCGGGCAGACAAAACACCGGGGAGCTGTTTTTT
size: NA; D: TRBD1; J: TRBJ1-1; length: 15; V: TRBV28; CDR3: CASSQGGAGTTEAFF; DNA: TGTGCCAGCAGCCAAGGGGGCGCGGGGACAACTGAAGCTTTCTTT
size: NA; D: NA; J: TRBJ1-5; length: 15; V: TRBV18; CDR3: CASSPLQGSNQPQHF; DNA: TGTGCCAGCTCACCTTTGCAGGGTAGCAATCAGCCCCAGCATTTT
size: NA; D: TRBD1; J: TRBJ1-5; length: 15; V: TRBV6-1; CDR3: CASSTGQVFNQPQHF; DNA: TGTGCCAGCAGTACGGGACAGGTCTTCAATCAGCCCCAGCATTTT
size: NA; D: NA; J: TRBJ2-2; length: 17; V: TRBV5-1; CDR3: CASSLPPGTQNTGELFF; DNA: TGCGCCAGCAGCTTACCCCCGGGGACTCAAAACACCGGGGAGCTGTTTTTT
size: NA; D: NA; J: TRBJ2-3; length: 13; V: TRBV28; CDR3: CASSSSATDTQYF; DNA: TGTGCCAGCAGTTCGTCCGCAACAGATACGCAGTATTTT
size: NA; D: NA; J: TRBJ1-2; length: 14; V: TRBV19; CDR3: CATNRYGENYGYTF; DNA: TGTGCCACAAACCGATATGGGGAAAACTATGGCTACACCTTC
size: NA; D: NA; J: TRBJ2-7; length: 13; V: TRBV18; CDR3: CASSPPSAYEQYF; DNA: TGTGCCAGCTCACCCCCCTCCGCCTACGAGCAGTACTTC
size: few; D: NA; J: TRBJ1-1; length: 14; V: TRBV7-9; CDR3: CASSFGQGSTEAFF; DNA: TGTGCCAGCAGCTTCGGGCAGGGGAGCACTGAAGCTTTCTTT
size: NA; D: NA; J: TRBJ2-7; length: 16; V: TRBV2; CDR3: CASSGLAHEGDYEQYF; DNA: TGTGCCAGCAGTGGGCTAGCTCATGAGGGGGACTACGAGCAGTACTTC